These 30 T cell receptor beta chains were sequenced from one sample in a study of molecular identifiers for immune sequencing clone quantification. Each CDR3 protein is one row after TCRdb ran MiXCR on the PCR reads. The profile shows 90,000 or so distinct CDR3 sequences, 20% to 30% of them singletons. Sequenced sample: naive CD8+ T cells from blood, with Jurkat cell RNA spiked in. Specified subset: FACS-sorted CD8+CD4-CCR7+CD45RA+ naive T cells. Receptors were obtained from a human donor in good health. Some libraries in this study had Jurkat cell RNA spiked in.

About this clonotype: Compared with germline, one end of the junction differs, possibly owing to a read error. The chain is built from TRBV27 and TRBJ2-1; D uncertain. This CDR3 is built from 16 residues. Germline CDR1 is MNHEY and CDR2 is SMNVEV (reference sequence). This CDR3 is CASSLRSFPKYNGQFF. The CDR3 DNA follows: TGTGCCAGCAGTTTAAGGTCGTTTCCTAAATACAATGGGCAGTTCTTC.

The chain links TRBV5-1 to TRBJ2-7; D not resolved. The V gene's germline CDR1 is SGHRS and CDR2 YFSETQ. This CDR3 contains 15 residues. The V end was cut by 0 bases, the J end by 7 bases, with 17 bases between. The CDR3 DNA sequence: TGCGCCAGCAGCTTGGTGGGGTCTGGGTCGGAGGAGCAGTACTTC. Translated: CASSLVGSGSEEQYF.

At least ten counts were recorded for this clonotype. The V and J genes are TRBV29-1 and TRBJ2-2; tentative D call: TRBD2 (5 bases). The germline V and J ends were trimmed by 8 bases and 5 bases, with 27 bases remaining between them. Germline values: CDR1 SQVTM, CDR2 ANQGSEA. CDR3 length: 17 residues. The CDR3 sequence is CSFKKVLGEKRTGELFF. The CDR3 bases are TGCAGCTTCAAAAAGGTCCTCGGGGAGAAGAGAACCGGGGAGCTGTTTTTT.

Turning to this clonotype: This clone may be a read error of a much larger clone one base away. The chain has TRBV6-2 or TRBV6-3 and TRBJ1-1; TRBD1 might be the D (6 bases). The germline V and J ends were trimmed by 5 bases and 4 bases, with 23 bases remaining between them. Germline loops: CDR1 MNHEY, CDR2 SVGEGT. The CDR3 extends over 17 amino acids. The CDR3 DNA follows: TGTGCCAGCAGTCAAGGGGGAAGGATGACCCATAGCACTGAAGCTTTCTTT. It is translated as CASSQGGRMTHSTEAFF.

The chain uses TRBV2 and TRBJ1-5, with unresolved D. The CDR3 loop spans 16 amino acids. CDR1 is SNHLY and CDR2 is FYNNEI in the germline V gene. V lost 6 bases and J lost 3, with 18 bases in between. CDR3 loop: CASRWEGRDSNQPQHF. In DNA form, the CDR3 reads TGTGCCAGCAGGTGGGAGGGCAGAGATTCCAATCAGCCCCAGCATTTT.

This clonotype was observed at least ten times. The rearrangement links TRBV5-1 to TRBJ2-3; D might be TRBD1 or TRBD2, each matching 6 bases. V lost 1 base and J lost 3, with 12 bases in between. The CDR3 is 15 amino acids. Germline loops: CDR1 SGHRS, CDR2 YFSETQ. The CDR3 sequence: CASSLRGAGTDTQYF. Written as DNA, the CDR3 is TGCGCCAGCAGCTTGAGGGGGGCTGGTACAGATACGCAGTATTTT.

The chain is built from TRBV4-1 and TRBJ1-5; D call uncertain. V was shortened by 1 base and J by 2 bases, with 3 bases between the two germline ends. The CDR3 is made up of 13 amino acids. The germline V gene encodes CDR1 MGHRA and CDR2 YSYEKL. CDR3 protein: CASSQVGNQPQHF. CDR3 DNA: TGCGCCAGCAGCCAAGTGGGCAATCAGCCCCAGCATTTT.

This clonotype turned up a few times. V is TRBV19 and J is TRBJ1-1, with unresolved D. Trimming pared 0 bases from V and 0 bases from J, leaving 11 bases between. Germline lookup yields CDR1 LNHDA and CDR2 SQIVND (reference sequence). The CDR3 contains 16 residues. CDR3 amino acids: CASSIDPSHLNTEAFF. CDR3 nucleotides: TGTGCCAGTAGTATAGACCCCAGCCACCTGAACACTGAAGCTTTCTTT.

The CDR3, as DNA: TGCAGCGTTCATTACAGGGGACACACTGAAGCTTTCTTT. Its protein product is CSVHYRGHTEAFF. The chain carries TRBV29-1 and TRBJ1-1, with 7 bases that match TRBD1. Germline CDR1 reads SQVTM; CDR2 reads ANQGSEA. Trimming at V came to 5 bases and at J to 3 bases, leaving 6 bases not matched to a gene. CDR3 size: 13 residues. The whole variable domain, remainder taken from reference TRBV29-1 and TRBJ1-1, is SAVISQKPSRDICQRGTSLTIQCQVDSQVTMMFWYRQQPGQSLTLIATANQGSEATYESGFVIDKFPISRPNLTFSTLTVSNMSPEDSSIYLCSVHYRGHTEAFFGQGTRLTVV.

This clonotype showed up many times. The gene calls are TRBV15 and TRBJ2-5, with a tentative D call TRBD1 (5 bases). In germline, CDR1 is LNHNV, CDR2 YYDKDF (reference sequence). Trimming removed 0 bases from V and 2 bases from J, with 10 bases in between. This CDR3 is 15 amino acids long. CDR3 DNA sequence: TGTGCCACCAGCAGAGATCTGGGGCAGCAAGAGACCCAGTACTTC. Translating gives CATSRDLGQQETQYF.

This clonotype was seen ten or more times. This rearrangement joins TRBV4-1 to TRBJ1-2; TRBD1 might be the D (5 bases). Deletions cut 7 bases from V and 0 bases from J, with 15 bases between. This CDR3 is built from 15 residues. Germline CDR1 is MGHRA and CDR2 is YSYEKL. The CDR3 DNA reads TGCGCCAGCAAGCTATCGGACACGACTAACTATGGCTACACCTTC. Its translation is CASKLSDTTNYGYTF.

Concerning this clonotype itself: Just one base apart from a much larger clone, this may be a read error. The V call is TRBV6-2 or TRBV6-3, the J call TRBJ1-5; D unclear. The CDR3 consists of 12 residues. Germline CDR1 reads MNHEY; CDR2 reads SVGEGT. The CDR3 loop reads CAGSYGGQPQHF. For the CDR3, the DNA is TGTGCCGGCAGTTACGGTGGTCAGCCCCAGCATTTT.

For this clonotype: It may be a read error: a sequence one base away is much more abundant. This chain connects TRBV12-3 or TRBV12-4 to TRBJ2-1; D gene uncertain. This CDR3 contains 13 residues. The CDR3, as DNA: TGTACCAGCAGTCCTTTAATCCACAATGAGCAGTTCTTC. Translation: CTSSPLIHNEQFF.

J is TRBJ1-1 and V is TRBV19; the D is unclear. The CDR3 totals 13 residues. Trimming left V 3 bases short and J 6 bases short, with 11 bases between. Germline assignment: CDR1 LNHDA and CDR2 SQIVND (reference sequence). CDR3 coding DNA: TGTGCCAGTAGTATCCCTGGAATGCCTGAAGCTTTCTTT. Translation gives CASSIPGMPEAFF.

Details on this clonotype: This may be a read error: a much more frequent sequence differs by one nucleotide. The chain joins TRBV5-3 to TRBJ1-5, with TRBD1 matching 10 bases. TRBV5-3 is an open reading frame, and its role is uncertain. There are 17 residues in the CDR3. V was clipped by 8 bases and J by 5 bases; unmatched bases: 16. The CDR3 sequence is CASSPVPGQGSDQPQHF. The CDR3 nucleotides are TGTGCCAGCAGCCCCGTCCCGGGACAGGGGAGCGATCAGCCCCAGCATTTT.

This clonotype was observed at least ten times. The chain uses TRBV6-5 and TRBJ2-1, with 11 bases fitting TRBD2. Germline-derived CDR1 and CDR2 are MNHEY and SVGAGI. The CDR3 extends over 17 amino acids. V lost 0 bases and J lost 5; bases outside the gene matches: 6. In DNA, the CDR3 is TGTGCCAGCAGTTACTCGACTAGCGGGGTAAAGCACAATGAGCAGTTCTTC. It encodes CASSYSTSGVKHNEQFF.

The table lists this clonotype with many counts. V is TRBV20-1 and J is TRBJ2-7; no clear D. The CDR3 has 13 residues. V was trimmed by 0 bases and J by 4 bases, leaving 10 bases between them. CDR1 and CDR2 from the germline V gene are DFQATT and SNEGSKA (reference sequence). CDR3: CSARDLSRYEQYF. In nucleotides, the CDR3 is TGCAGTGCTAGAGATCTTTCGCGGTACGAGCAGTACTTC.

This clonotype showed up just a few times. The chain joins TRBV4-3 to TRBJ2-3; possibly TRBD2 for D (5 bases). Germline V CDR1 and CDR2: LGHNA, YSLEER. The CDR3 consists of 16 residues. The V gene lost 0 bases and the J gene lost 0 bases, with 10 bases spanning the gap. The CDR3 here is CASSQETGISTDTQYF. Here the CDR3 DNA reads TGCGCCAGCAGCCAAGAAACGGGAATTAGCACAGATACGCAGTATTTT.

This clonotype was seen more than once but under ten times. The rearrangement links TRBV7-6 to TRBJ2-3; no firm D call. V was trimmed by 5 bases and J by 2 bases, leaving 8 bases between them. Germline CDR1 SGHVS, CDR2 FNYEAQ. The CDR3 has 13 residues. CDR3 residues: CASSDRNTDTQYF. As DNA, the CDR3 is TGTGCCAGCAGCGATCGTAACACAGATACGCAGTATTTT.

This clonotype was detected only a few times. The chain recombines TRBV19 with TRBJ1-5; unclear D gene. Germline values: CDR1 LNHDA, CDR2 SQIVND (reference sequence). V lost 4 bases and J lost 3, with 16 bases in between. The CDR3 extends over 16 amino acids. The CDR3, as DNA: TGTGCCAGTAGTACCGGTGGCAGGAGCTACAATCAGCCCCAGCATTTT. Its translation is CASSTGGRSYNQPQHF.

This clonotype was seen at least ten times. The V call is TRBV29-1, the J call TRBJ1-2, with 8 bases fitting TRBD1. The CDR3 totals 13 residues. After removal of 0 bases from V and 6 bases from J, the junction contained 3 bases not matched to a gene. Germline V CDR1 and CDR2: SQVTM, ANQGSEA. CDR3 protein: CSVEETGVNGYTF. The CDR3 bases are TGCAGCGTTGAAGAGACAGGGGTAAATGGCTACACCTTC.

Remarks on this clonotype: Germline is not matched at one junction end, which may reflect a read error. The chain joins TRBV7-9 to TRBJ1-3, with no clear D. CDR1 is SEHNR and CDR2 is FQNEAQ in the germline V gene (reference sequence). This CDR3 contains 17 residues. The CDR3 DNA sequence: TGTGCCAGCAGCTTAGAGGGTGGGGTACCCTCTGGAAACACCACATATTTT. It codes for CASSLEGGVPSGNTTYF.

The sample holds a few counts of this clonotype. A much larger clone sits a single nucleotide away, making a read error possible. V usage is TRBV7-9 and J usage is TRBJ2-3; TRBD1 is a possible D gene (6 bases). The ends were cut back, 0 bases at V and 2 bases at J, with 9 bases in the middle. The CDR3 totals 15 residues. The germline CDR1 and CDR2 sequences are SEHNR and FQNEAQ (reference sequence). CDR3 sequence: CASSLAGALTDTQYF. The CDR3 bases are TGTGCCAGCAGCTTAGCGGGGGCCCTCACAGATACGCAGTATTTT. The whole variable domain, filled in from reference TRBV7-9 and TRBJ2-3, reads DTGVSQNPRHKITKRGQNVTFRCDPISEHNRLYWYRQTLGQGPEFLTYFQNEAQLEKSRLLSDRFSAERPKGSFSTLEIQRTEQGDSAMYLCASSLAGALTDTQYFGPGTRLTVL.

This clonotype came up once. A much larger clone lies one base from this, so it may be a read error. The chain links TRBV20-1 to TRBJ2-1, with D hard to call. This CDR3 region has 15 residues. Germline V gives CDR1 DFQATT, CDR2 SNEGSKA (reference sequence). V dropped 1 base and J dropped 4 bases, with 14 bases sitting between them. CDR3 sequence: CSARGTWGTYNEQFF. The CDR3 DNA sequence: TGCAGTGCTAGAGGAACGTGGGGAACGTACAATGAGCAGTTCTTC.

V and J are TRBV24-1 and TRBJ1-5, with D perhaps matching TRBD1 (6 bases). The V gene lost 1 base and the J gene lost 1 base, with 19 bases spanning the gap. Germline V gene sequence: CDR1 KGHDR, CDR2 SFDVKD. The CDR3 is made up of 19 amino acids. Written as DNA, the CDR3 is TGTGCCACCAGTGATTTTGCGACAGGACCTCCCGGCAGCAATCAGCCCCAGCATTTT. It translates to CATSDFATGPPGSNQPQHF.

This clonotype was observed many times. V usage is TRBV28 and J usage is TRBJ2-7; TRBD1 is a possible D gene (5 bases). V lost 5 bases, J lost 2 bases, and 22 bases lay in between. Per the germline V gene, CDR1 is MDHEN and CDR2 is SYDVKM. CDR3 length: 17 residues. The CDR3 bases are TGTGCCAGCAGTCCCCACCCGGTAGGCAGGGCGCCCTACGAGCAGTACTTC. It translates to CASSPHPVGRAPYEQYF. Supplemented by reference TRBV28 and TRBJ2-7, the full variable domain reads DVKVTQSSRYLVKRTGEKVFLECVQDMDHENMFWYRQDPGLGLRLIYFSYDVKMKEKGDIPEGYSVSREKKERFSLILESASTNQTSMYLCASSPHPVGRAPYEQYFGPGTRLTVT.

The chain couples TRBV7-9 to TRBJ2-5; D unresolved. In germline, CDR1 is SEHNR, CDR2 FQNEAQ (reference sequence). Trimming took 1 base from V and 3 from J, leaving 3 bases between them. The length of the CDR3 is 12 residues. CDR3 in DNA: TGTGCCAGCAGCTTAGGGGAAGAGACCCAGTACTTC. Translated: CASSLGEETQYF.

For this clonotype: This may stem from a read error, because a much larger clone lies one nucleotide away. Here the CDR3 omits its conserved ending phenylalanine or tryptophan, so a read error is the likely source. The chain is built from TRBV4-1 and TRBJ2-7; 9 nucleotides match TRBD1. Losses at the gene ends were 3 bases for V and 5 bases for J; bases not matched to a gene: 8. The V gene's germline CDR1 is MGHRA and CDR2 YSYEKL. This CDR3 is 15 amino acids long. The CDR3 DNA reads TGCGCCAGCAGCCAGCCGGGACAGGGCTTCGACGAGCAGTACCTC. It codes for CASSQPGQGFDEQYL.

A note on this clonotype: A junction end diverges from the germline sequence, so it may reflect a read error. The gene calls are TRBV20-1 and TRBJ2-2; weak D call: TRBD2 (5 bases). The CDR3 has 14 amino acids. The germline V gene has CDR1 DFQATT and CDR2 SNEGSKA (reference sequence). CDR3 nucleotides: TGCAGTGCTAGTGATTGGAAAGTCACCGGGGAGCCGTTTTTT. It codes for CSASDWKVTGEPFF.

This clonotype came up many times. J is TRBJ1-5 and V is TRBV27, with 7 nucleotides matching TRBD1. Unmatched junction bases numbered 10, after V lost 10 bases and J lost 4 bases. The germline gives CDR1 MNHEY, CDR2 SMNVEV (reference sequence). There are 14 residues in the CDR3. The CDR3 DNA reads as TGTGCCACTTCCAACAGGGGAGGGAATCAGCCCCAGCATTTT. Translation: CATSNRGGNQPQHF.